The clone carrying this T cell receptor beta chain was seen at least ten times. Its cognate antigen is unknown. A constant-region primer served to make TCR beta cDNA from approximately 490 ng total RNA. For TCR beta, libraries were produced by three nested multiplex PCR rounds using slightly modified ARM-PCR. Primers for the first two PCR rounds were TRBV1-TRBV30 forward primers and a C-beta reverse primer (roughly 10 cycles per round). TCRdb independently ran MiXCR on the multiplex PCR reads; one entry per CDR3 protein. The sample shows 75,000 to 80,000 distinct CDR3 sequences, 69% of them seen only once. Co-extraction of RNA and DNA was performed on roughly 20-31 mg of unsorted bulk tissue. This sample is drawn from a study of tumor-infiltrating lymphocytes in primary liver carcinoma. Study-wide results and caveats: The overlap of tumor-adjacent and tumor-blood pairs was smaller than that of tumor region pairs.

V gave up 1 base and J gave up 6 bases; unmatched junction bases: 5. The CDR3 is 14 residues long. CDR1 is LNHNV and CDR2 is YYDKDF in the germline V gene (reference sequence). This TCR was recovered from a man aged 35-49 years with primary liver carcinoma and hepatitis B virus infection. The chain uses TRBV15 and TRBJ2-7; 8 nucleotides line up with TRBD2. Source material: tumor-adjacent normal liver tissue. The CDR3 DNA reads TGTGCCACCAGCAGAGTAGCGGGATTACGCGAGCAGTACTTC. Protein: CATSRVAGLREQYF.